This T cell receptor beta chain derives from a study of T cell responses to AZD1222 COVID-19 vaccine. Notes on the study in general: Samples come after the peak T cell response, not at day 14. Reportedly, nearly half the spike-specific TCRs target unmutated variant regions. In a largely white British group with more females than males, clonal diversity was possibly underestimated. Baseline serostatus was positive in only a handful of AZD1222 recipients.

Comments on this clone: Its antigen is not identified.

TCRdb keeps only in-frame clones here, not all; method: immunoSEQ multiplex PCR. The sample records roughly 100,000 clones, about nine tenths being singletons. V gave up 0 bases and J gave up 6 bases, with 15 bases separating them. The length of the CDR3 is 16 residues. Per the germline V gene, CDR1 is MNHEY and CDR2 is SVGAGI. This TCR came from an adult in good health. This chain links TRBV6-5 with TRBJ2-1; D gene ambiguous. Sequencing was performed on peripheral blood, taken on day 0 of AZD1222 vaccination. The CDR3 nucleotides are TGTGCCAGCAGTTACTCGAGCCCATCCTTGGGCAATGAGCAGTTCTTC. Its translation: CASSYSSPSLGNEQFF.